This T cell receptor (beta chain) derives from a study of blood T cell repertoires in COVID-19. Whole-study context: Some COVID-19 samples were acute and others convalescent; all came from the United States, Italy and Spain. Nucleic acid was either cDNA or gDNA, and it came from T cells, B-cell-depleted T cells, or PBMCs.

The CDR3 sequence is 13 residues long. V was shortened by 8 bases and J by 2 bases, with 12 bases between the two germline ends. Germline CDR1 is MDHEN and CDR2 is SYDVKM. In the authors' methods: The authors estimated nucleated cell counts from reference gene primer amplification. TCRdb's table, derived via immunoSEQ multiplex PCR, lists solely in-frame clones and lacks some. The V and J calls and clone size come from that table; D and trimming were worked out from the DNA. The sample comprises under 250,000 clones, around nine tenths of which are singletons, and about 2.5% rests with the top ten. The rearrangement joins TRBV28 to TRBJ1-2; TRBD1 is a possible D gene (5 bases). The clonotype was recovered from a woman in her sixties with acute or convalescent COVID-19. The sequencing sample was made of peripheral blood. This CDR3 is CASRPGGNYGYTF. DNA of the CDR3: TGTGCCAGCCGGCCCGGGGGGAACTATGGCTACACCTTC.